This T cell receptor (beta chain) stems from a study of blood T cell repertoires in COVID-19. The overall study: Acute and convalescent COVID-19 samples came from the United States, Italy and Spain.

The sample holds one count of this clone. In the study's own analysis: It was from reference gene primer amplification that nucleated cell counts were estimated. Profiled with immunoSEQ multiplex PCR; TCRdb holds only in-frame clones, not every one. V and J calls and clone size come straight from that table; D and trimming were deduced from the DNA. The sample has about 150,000 clones; approximately 80% are singletons. The ends lost 4 bases at V and 5 bases at J; junction bases unmatched: 9. Germline lookup yields CDR1 SGHRS and CDR2 YFSETQ. The CDR3 length is 16 residues. Enrolled during active infection, Seattle patients were then followed longitudinally.

V and J are TRBV5-1 and TRBJ1-6; TRBD1 matches 7 bases. The clonotype originates from a woman in her sixties with COVID-19, enrolled during active disease. Sample: peripheral blood. The CDR3 sequence is CASSADPGQNNSPLHF. CDR3 DNA: TGCGCCAGCAGCGCGGACCCGGGACAGAATAATTCACCCCTCCACTTT.